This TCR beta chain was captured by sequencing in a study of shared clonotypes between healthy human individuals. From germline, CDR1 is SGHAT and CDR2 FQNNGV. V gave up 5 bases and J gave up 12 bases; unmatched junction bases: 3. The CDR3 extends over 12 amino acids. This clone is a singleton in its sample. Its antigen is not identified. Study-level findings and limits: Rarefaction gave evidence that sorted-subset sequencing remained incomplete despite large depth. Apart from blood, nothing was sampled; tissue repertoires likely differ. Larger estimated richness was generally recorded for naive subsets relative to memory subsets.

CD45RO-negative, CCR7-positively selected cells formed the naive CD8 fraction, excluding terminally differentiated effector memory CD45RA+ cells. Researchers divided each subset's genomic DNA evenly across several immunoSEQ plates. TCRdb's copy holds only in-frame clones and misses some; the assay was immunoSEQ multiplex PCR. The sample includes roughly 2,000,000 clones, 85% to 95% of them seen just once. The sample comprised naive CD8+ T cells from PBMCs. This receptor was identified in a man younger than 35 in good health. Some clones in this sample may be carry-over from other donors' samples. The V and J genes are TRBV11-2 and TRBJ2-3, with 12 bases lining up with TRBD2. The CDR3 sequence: CASSPSGRAQYF. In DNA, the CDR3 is TGTGCCAGCAGCCCTAGCGGGAGGGCCCAGTATTTT.